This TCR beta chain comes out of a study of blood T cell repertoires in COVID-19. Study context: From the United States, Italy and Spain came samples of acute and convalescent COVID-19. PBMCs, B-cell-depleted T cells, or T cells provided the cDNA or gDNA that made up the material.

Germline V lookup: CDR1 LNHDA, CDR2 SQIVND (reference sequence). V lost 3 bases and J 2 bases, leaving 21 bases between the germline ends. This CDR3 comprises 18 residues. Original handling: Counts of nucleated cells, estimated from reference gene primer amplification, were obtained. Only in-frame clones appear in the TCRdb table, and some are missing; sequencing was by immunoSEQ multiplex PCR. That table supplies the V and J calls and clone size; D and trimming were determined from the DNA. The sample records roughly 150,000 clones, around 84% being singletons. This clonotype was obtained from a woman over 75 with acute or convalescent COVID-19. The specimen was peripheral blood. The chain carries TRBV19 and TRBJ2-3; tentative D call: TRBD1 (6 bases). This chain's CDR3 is CASSISSSGTSHTDTQYF. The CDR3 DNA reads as TGTGCCAGTAGTATTTCTTCGTCCGGGACAAGTCACACAGATACGCAGTATTTT.